This is a list of T cell receptor beta chains from one sample in a study of T cell responses to AZD1222 COVID-19 vaccine. Data came from immunoSEQ multiplex PCR; TCRdb stores just in-frame clones and leaves some out. The sample has some 150,000 clones, 90% seen once. The sequencing here drew on peripheral blood, taken on day 0 of AZD1222 vaccination. The source of these receptors is an adult in good health. Each CDR3 is given with its conserved first and last residue. The D gene is left open where the match is weak. The size entry is marked missing in some rows and otherwise reads once, few, many or a size class.

TRBV5-1	.	.	TRBJ1-3	CASSWGDTIYF	TGCGCCAGCAGCTGGGGGGACACCATATATTTT
TRBV2	TRBD1	.	TRBJ1-4	CASRVGTGSREKLFF	TGTGCCAGCAGGGTCGGGACAGGGAGTAGGGAAAAACTGTTTTTT
TRBV19	.	.	TRBJ2-2	CASSPSGRAAGELFF	TGTGCCAGTAGTCCCTCGGGAAGGGCGGCCGGGGAGCTGTTTTTT
TRBV18	TRBD1	.	TRBJ1-6	CASSPKGAHNSPLHF	TGTGCCAGCTCACCAAAGGGGGCCCATAATTCACCCCTCCACTTT
TRBV27	TRBD1	.	TRBJ1-1	CASSFATGSTEAFF	TGTGCCAGCAGTTTCGCGACAGGGAGCACTGAAGCTTTCTTT
TRBV6-6	.	.	TRBJ2-5	CASSARGETQYF	TGTGCCAGCAGTGCGAGGGGAGAGACCCAGTACTTC
TRBV7-2	TRBD1	.	TRBJ1-2	CASSLGLKGAGYTF	TGTGCCAGCAGCTTGGGGCTGAAGGGGGCTGGCTACACCTTC
TRBV19	.	.	TRBJ2-3	CASSPPLGGADTQYF	TGTGCCAGCAGTCCTCCCCTTGGGGGCGCAGATACGCAGTATTTT
TRBV4-3	.	.	TRBJ2-6	CASSQDESAGANVLTF	TGCGCCAGCAGCCAAGATGAATCGGCGGGGGCCAACGTCCTGACTTTC
TRBV6-5	.	.	TRBJ1-2	CASSHRAAGRSGYTF	TGTGCCAGCAGTCACCGAGCCGCCGGTCGGTCTGGCTACACCTTC
TRBV19	.	few	TRBJ1-1	CASSKEGLNTEAFF	TGTGCCAGTAGTAAAGAGGGGTTGAACACTGAAGCTTTCTTT
TRBV4-1	.	.	TRBJ2-3	CASSQEDWSGWQYF	TGCGCCAGCAGCCAAGAGGACTGGAGTGGGTGGCAGTATTTT
TRBV6-1	.	.	TRBJ2-2	CASSERIGKSGELFF	TGTGCCAGCAGTGAAAGGATCGGGAAATCTGGGGAGCTGTTTTTT
TRBV4-1	.	.	TRBJ1-2	CASSQETTGNGYGYTF	TGCGCCAGCAGCCAAGAAACCACAGGGAATGGGTATGGCTACACCTTC
TRBV19	.	medium-sized	TRBJ1-2	CASSIPSTNYGYTF	TGTGCCAGTAGTATCCCCTCGACTAACTATGGCTACACCTTC
TRBV11-2	.	.	TRBJ1-2	CASSLGGRIYTF	TGTGCCAGCAGCTTAGGGGGGCGCATCTACACCTTC
TRBV7-2	.	.	TRBJ2-5	CASSSRPVTQYF	TGTGCCAGCAGCTCTAGGCCGGTGACCCAGTACTTC
TRBV2	.	.	TRBJ1-5	CASSDRERQPQHF	TGTGCCAGCAGTGACAGGGAGAGGCAGCCCCAGCATTTT
TRBV3-1/TRBV3-2	.	.	TRBJ1-5	CASSRGVGNQPQHF	TGTGCCAGCAGCCGGGGGGTGGGCAATCAGCCCCAGCATTTT
TRBV7-2	.	.	TRBJ1-2	CASSPRAGVRGYTF	TGTGCCAGCAGCCCCCGGGCAGGGGTTCGGGGCTACACCTTC
TRBV5-5	.	.	TRBJ1-2	CASSSTLNYGYTF	TGTGCCAGCAGCTCGACTCTTAACTATGGCTACACCTTC
TRBV4-1	TRBD1	.	TRBJ1-1	CASSQDRGRRAFF	TGCGCCAGCAGCCAAGACAGGGGGAGGCGCGCTTTCTTT
TRBV5-4	TRBD2	.	TRBJ2-7	CASSSRLAGGYEQYF	TGTGCCAGCAGCTCTCGACTAGCGGGGGGTTACGAGCAGTACTTC
TRBV6-2/TRBV6-3	TRBD2	.	TRBJ2-1	CASSMGGSSYNEQFF	TGTGCCAGCAGTATGGGAGGGAGCTCCTACAATGAGCAGTTCTTC
TRBV2	.	.	TRBJ1-1	CASRGPGEKSGTEAFF	TGTGCCAGCAGGGGGCCGGGGGAGAAGTCGGGCACTGAAGCTTTCTTT
TRBV12-5	TRBD1	.	TRBJ2-7	CASGAGTGLHEQYF	TGTGCTAGTGGGGCGGGGACAGGGCTGCACGAGCAGTACTTC
TRBV30	TRBD2	.	TRBJ2-3	CAVSSSGDTQYF	TGTGCCGTGAGTTCTAGCGGTGATACGCAGTATTTT
TRBV4-3	TRBD1	few	TRBJ1-1	CASSPVTRGTEAFF	TGCGCCAGCAGCCCTGTAACCAGGGGGACTGAAGCTTTCTTT
TRBV2	TRBD2	.	TRBJ2-5	CASRGGLQETQYF	TGTGCCAGCAGGGGGGGGTTACAAGAGACCCAGTACTTC
TRBV27	.	.	TRBJ1-6	CASRAGVSSPLHF	TGTGCCAGCAGGGCGGGGGTATCTTCACCCCTCCACTTT
TRBV7-9	.	.	TRBJ2-5	CASSPGDNRQETQYF	TGTGCCAGCAGTCCCGGGGACAACCGCCAAGAGACCCAGTACTTC
TRBV7-9	.	.	TRBJ2-1	CASRLRSESEQFF	TGTGCCAGCAGACTCCGCTCCGAGTCTGAGCAGTTCTTC
TRBV10-1	TRBD2	.	TRBJ2-7	CASSGGTSGRAMEFYEQYF	TGCGCCAGCAGTGGAGGGACTAGCGGGAGGGCAATGGAGTTCTACGAGCAGTACTTC
TRBV5-1	.	.	TRBJ1-3	CASSSGSGNTIYF	TGCGCCAGCAGCTCAGGCTCTGGAAACACCATATATTTT
TRBV27	.	.	TRBJ1-2	CASSLKRHYGYTF	TGTGCCAGCAGTTTAAAGAGGCACTATGGCTACACCTTC
TRBV9	.	.	TRBJ1-3	CASAPGGFSGNTIYF	TGTGCCAGCGCCCCGGGGGGGTTCTCCGGAAACACCATATATTTT
TRBV11-2	.	.	TRBJ1-2	CASSPSGTNNYGYTF	TGTGCCAGCAGCCCGAGCGGGACCAATAACTATGGCTACACCTTC
TRBV9	.	.	TRBJ2-7	CASSQLGSSYEQYF	TGTGCCAGCAGCCAACTCGGGAGCTCCTACGAGCAGTACTTC
TRBV6-5	.	once	TRBJ2-3	CASRAVQSTDTQYF	TGTGCCAGCAGGGCAGTACAGAGCACAGATACGCAGTATTTT
TRBV3-1/TRBV3-2	.	.	TRBJ2-3	CASSQRVWDTDTQYF	TGTGCCAGCAGCCAACGAGTTTGGGACACAGATACGCAGTATTTT
TRBV6-5	.	.	TRBJ1-1	CASSFTKNTEAFF	TGTGCCAGCAGTTTTACCAAGAACACTGAAGCTTTCTTT
TRBV7-8	.	.	TRBJ1-1	CASSPQTGDTEAFF	TGTGCCAGCAGCCCGCAAACTGGGGACACTGAAGCTTTCTTT
TRBV18	.	few	TRBJ1-1	CASSERPGHTEAFF	TGTGCCAGCTCTGAACGTCCGGGACACACTGAAGCTTTCTTT
TRBV2	.	.	TRBJ1-5	CASRRLVDQPQHF	TGTGCCAGCCGGAGGCTCGTCGATCAGCCCCAGCATTTT
TRBV5-4	TRBD2	.	TRBJ2-3	CASSATSGGTDTQYF	TGTGCCAGCAGCGCCACTAGCGGGGGCACAGATACGCAGTATTTT
TRBV6-6	.	.	TRBJ1-5	CASGGESSNQPQHF	TGTGCCAGCGGAGGGGAATCTAGCAATCAGCCCCAGCATTTT
TRBV7-2	.	.	TRBJ1-2	CASSLRLGGMNGYTF	TGTGCCAGCAGCCTTAGACTTGGGGGGATGAATGGCTACACCTTC
TRBV2	TRBD1	.	TRBJ1-2	CASSEDSTGANGYTF	TGTGCCAGCAGTGAAGACTCGACAGGGGCTAATGGCTACACCTTC
TRBV3-1/TRBV3-2	.	.	TRBJ2-7	CASSQDLYEQYF	TGTGCCAGCAGCCAAGATTTGTACGAGCAGTACTTC
TRBV7-2	.	.	TRBJ2-3	CASSSSTDTQYF	TGTGCCAGCAGTTCAAGCACAGATACGCAGTATTTT
TRBV11-2	.	.	TRBJ1-1	CASSLVAGINTEAFF	TGTGCCAGCAGCTTAGTAGCCGGGATAAACACTGAAGCTTTCTTT